A single sample gave rise to the 26 T cell receptor beta chains below, sequenced in a study of brain metastases from non-small cell lung cancer. The data were produced by immunoSEQ multiplex PCR, yet TCRdb's version contains in-frame clones alone and is incomplete. The profile covers about 15,000 clones, with around 86% appearing a single time and 6% to 9% taken by the ten largest. Material: primary lung tumor tissue. The source is a donor aged 40 or older with non-small cell lung cancer.

The V and J genes are TRBV9 and TRBJ2-7; 11 bases are shared with TRBD1. Trimming removed 0 bases from V and 3 bases from J; junction bases left unmatched: 2. Looked up from germline, CDR1 is SGDLS and CDR2 is YYNGEE. The CDR3 is made up of 15 amino acids. The CDR3 sequence is CASSVGTGGFYEQYF. CDR3 coding DNA: TGTGCCAGCAGCGTAGGGACAGGGGGCTTCTACGAGCAGTACTTC.

The rearrangement links TRBV7-9 to TRBJ2-7, with D possibly TRBD2 on 6 matching bases. Germline assignment: CDR1 SEHNR and CDR2 FQNEAQ (reference sequence). The V end lost 1 base, the J end lost 2 bases, and 15 bases lay between the germline ends. The CDR3 consists of 16 residues. The CDR3 loop is CASSLGRDSIPYEQYF. In DNA, the CDR3 is TGTGCCAGCAGCTTAGGGCGGGACTCAATTCCCTACGAGCAGTACTTC.

The CDR3 DNA follows: TGTGCCTGGAGTTGGGGGAGCACTGAAGCTTTCTTT. This gives the protein CAWSWGSTEAFF. The chain carries TRBV30 and TRBJ1-1; D may be TRBD1 (5 bases). CDR1 and CDR2 (germline): GTSNPN, SVGIG (reference sequence). This CDR3 is 12 amino acids long. The V end was cut by 2 bases, the J end by 4 bases, with 8 bases between.

The rearrangement uses TRBV2 and TRBJ2-2; D remains ambiguous. The CDR3 covers 14 residues. The germline V gene has CDR1 SNHLY and CDR2 FYNNEI. V was trimmed by 7 bases and J by 4 bases, leaving 13 bases between them. This CDR3 is CASTAELGTGELFF. DNA for the CDR3: TGTGCCAGCACGGCGGAATTGGGCACCGGGGAGCTGTTTTTT.

This chain links TRBV6-1 with TRBJ1-3; D remains ambiguous. Germline CDR1 reads MNHNS; CDR2 reads SASEGT. V lost 2 bases to trimming and J lost 0 bases, with 8 bases between them. CDR3 length: 15 amino acids. CDR3 amino acids: CASSEIGISGNTIYF. CDR3 nucleotide sequence: TGTGCCAGCAGTGAAATCGGGATCTCTGGAAACACCATATATTTT.

The V and J genes are TRBV6-2 or TRBV6-3 and TRBJ2-3, with a tentative D call TRBD2 (6 bases). Looked up from germline, CDR1 is MNHEY and CDR2 is SVGEGT. Trimming took 0 bases from V and 4 from J, leaving 14 bases between them. The CDR3 has 16 residues. CDR3 loop: CASSYSRATGADTQYF. The DNA of the CDR3 is TGTGCCAGCAGTTACTCTCGGGCCACGGGGGCAGATACGCAGTATTTT.

This clone was counted once. V and J are TRBV30 and TRBJ2-1; D is perhaps TRBD2 (6 bases). The CDR3 totals 16 residues. CDR1 and CDR2 (germline): GTSNPN, SVGIG (reference sequence). The V and J ends lost 3 bases and 2 bases respectively, with 17 bases between them. The CDR3 is CAWREGRTTTYNEQFF. The CDR3 bases are TGTGCCTGGAGGGAGGGGCGGACTACCACCTACAATGAGCAGTTCTTC.

V is TRBV6-5 and J is TRBJ2-3, with D maybe TRBD1 (6 bases). The germline V gene has CDR1 MNHEY and CDR2 SVGAGI. CDR3 length equals 15 residues. Between the trimmed V and J ends, which lost 5 bases and 6 bases, there was a span of 18 bases. CDR3 in DNA: TGTGCCAGCAGTCGAACGGACAGTTTCGGCGATACGCAGTATTTT. As protein: CASSRTDSFGDTQYF.

The chain uses TRBV4-3 and TRBJ2-1; TRBD1 matches at 7 bases. Germline loops: CDR1 LGHNA, CDR2 YSLEER. This CDR3 is 15 amino acids long. V dropped 2 bases and J dropped 2; count of bases not matched to a gene: 3. The CDR3 reads CASSQRDSAYNEQFF. The CDR3 bases are TGCGCCAGCAGCCAACGGGACAGCGCCTACAATGAGCAGTTCTTC.

In DNA, the CDR3 is TGTGCCAGCAGCTTTGACTTGGAGGACTATGGCTACACCTTC. Protein product: CASSFDLEDYGYTF. The V gene is TRBV5-4, the J gene TRBJ1-2; no definite D call. The CDR3 has 14 amino acids. The V end lost 2 bases, the J end lost 3 bases, and 11 bases lay between the germline ends. Germline values: CDR1 SGHNT, CDR2 YYREEE (reference sequence).

Of note for this clone: The junction departs from germline at one end; a sequencing error may be responsible. The chain links TRBV10-3 to TRBJ1-2; a weak D match, TRBD1 (6 bases). Germline assignment: CDR1 ENHRY and CDR2 SYGVKD. The CDR3 is made up of 13 amino acids. The CDR3, as DNA: TGTGCCATCAGACCAGACAGGTCCCATGGCTATACCTTC. This sequence encodes CAIRPDRSHGYTF.

The genes are TRBV4-1 and TRBJ2-7; D unresolved. Germline CDR1 MGHRA, CDR2 YSYEKL. Between the trimmed V and J ends, which lost 1 base and 2 bases, there was a span of 9 bases. The CDR3 contains 14 residues. The CDR3 DNA reads TGCGCCAGCAGCCAAGGCCGGGCCCCCTACGAGCAGTACGTC. This gives the protein CASSQGRAPYEQYV.

The chain is built from TRBV25-1 and TRBJ1-1; D not certain. The CDR3 contains 12 residues. V was clipped by 3 bases and J by 4 bases, with 6 bases between them. Germline lookup yields CDR1 MGHDK and CDR2 SYGVNS. The CDR3 nucleotides are TGTGCCAGCAGTGAGTTGGGCACTGAAGCTTTCTTT. Protein product: CASSELGTEAFF.

V is TRBV4-3 and J is TRBJ1-6; 7 nucleotides line up with TRBD1. J was trimmed by 4 bases and V by 2 bases; bases with no gene match: 5. The CDR3 sequence is 16 residues long. The germline V gene encodes CDR1 LGHNA and CDR2 YSLEER. In DNA, the CDR3 is TGCGCCAGCAGCCAAACCACGGGACAGTATAATTCACCCCTCCACTTT. Amino acids: CASSQTTGQYNSPLHF.

This clone was observed once. The J gene is TRBJ1-2, the V gene TRBV2, with 10 bases fitting TRBD1. Trimming cost V 8 bases and J 1 base; bases outside gene matches: 1. This CDR3 has 13 residues. Germline CDR1 is SNHLY and CDR2 is FYNNEI. CDR3 nucleotides: TGTGCCAGCCGGGACAGGGGTAACTATGGCTACACCTTC. Its protein product is CASRDRGNYGYTF.

This chain joins TRBV7-3 and TRBJ2-3, with a tentative D call TRBD2 (6 bases). The CDR3 is 16 amino acids. Trimming removed 3 bases from V and 0 bases from J, with 13 bases in between. Germline values: CDR1 SGHTA, CDR2 FQGTGA. The CDR3 reads CASSLQPGLSTDTQYF. Here the CDR3 DNA reads TGTGCCAGCAGCTTGCAGCCGGGACTCAGCACAGATACGCAGTATTTT.

The V gene is TRBV5-4, the J gene TRBJ2-7, with D tentatively TRBD2 (5 bases). Germline V CDR1 and CDR2: SGHNT, YYREEE (reference sequence). The CDR3 runs to 12 residues. V was shortened by 2 bases and J by 5 bases, with 8 bases between the two germline ends. The CDR3, as DNA: TGTGCCAGCAGCTTCGGGGTGGACGAGCAGTACGTC. Translating gives CASSFGVDEQYV.

The count of this clone is one. No conserved phenylalanine or tryptophan is present at the end of the CDR3, so a read error is the likely explanation. The V call is TRBV6-6, the J call TRBJ2-7, with 7 bases lining up with TRBD2. V was pared by 8 bases and J by 6 bases, with 7 bases of the junction left unmatched. CDR1 is MNHNY and CDR2 is SVGAGI in the germline V gene (reference sequence). The CDR3 has 12 residues. The CDR3 nucleotides read TGTGCCAGCGGGAGGGGTGGTGGCGAGCAGTACATC. As protein: CASGRGGGEQYI.

The chain joins TRBV7-3 to TRBJ1-1; 10 bases align to TRBD1. CDR3 size: 15 residues. The germline gives CDR1 SGHTA, CDR2 FQGTGA. The V gene end was trimmed by 5 bases and the J gene end by 5 bases; junction bases not matched to a gene: 8. The CDR3, as DNA: TGTGCCAGCAGCCAGACAGGGGGCGCGAAGACTGAAGCTTTCTTT. It translates to CASSQTGGAKTEAFF.

The chain joins TRBV5-1 to TRBJ2-3; D gene uncertain. CDR1 and CDR2 from the germline V gene are SGHRS and YFSETQ. Trimming removed 1 base at V and 3 bases at J, with 9 bases between. This CDR3 is 14 amino acids long. CDR3 DNA sequence: TGCGCCAGCAGCTTGTTTGACCCAACAGATACGCAGTATTTT. Encoded protein: CASSLFDPTDTQYF. The complete variable domain, with remaining parts taken from reference TRBV5-1 and TRBJ2-3, reads KAGVTQTPRYLIKTRGQQVTLSCSPISGHRSVSWYQQTPGQGLQFLFEYFSETQRNKGNFPGRFSGRQFSNSRSEMNVSTLELGDSALYLCASSLFDPTDTQYFGPGTRLTVL.

The J gene is TRBJ1-6, the V gene TRBV7-9; D not resolved. The germline CDR1 and CDR2 sequences are SEHNR and FQNEAQ (reference sequence). There are 14 residues in the CDR3. V gave up 5 bases and J gave up 8 bases, with 13 bases separating them. CDR3 nucleotides: TGTGCCAGCAGCCCCGGGCTCGCCGATTCACCCCTCCACTTT. It is translated as CASSPGLADSPLHF.

The V call is TRBV7-9, the J call TRBJ1-2; D unresolved. Looked up from germline, CDR1 is SEHNR and CDR2 is FQNEAQ (reference sequence). This CDR3 is built from 13 residues. The ends were cut back, 2 bases at V and 8 bases at J, with 12 bases in the middle. The CDR3: CASSLWLVEGYTF. The CDR3 DNA reads TGTGCCAGCAGCTTATGGCTCGTAGAAGGCTACACCTTC.

The J gene is TRBJ2-1, the V gene TRBV9; D remains ambiguous. V shed 4 bases and J shed 10 bases, with 9 bases lying between them. This CDR3 has 11 residues. In germline, CDR1 is SGDLS, CDR2 YYNGEE. CDR3 coding DNA: TGTGCCAGCAGCCCCGGGTGGGAGCAGTTCTTC. This codes for CASSPGWEQFF.

V usage is TRBV30 and J usage is TRBJ1-4; D not certain. The CDR3 has 13 amino acids. Trimming pared 2 bases from V and 8 bases from J, leaving 12 bases between. Germline V lookup: CDR1 GTSNPN, CDR2 SVGIG (reference sequence). In nucleotides, the CDR3 is TGTGCCTGGAGTTCAGGTATCTGGGAAAAACTGTTTTTT. It specifies CAWSSGIWEKLFF.

The rearrangement uses TRBV7-6 and TRBJ2-5, with D uncertain. CDR1 and CDR2 from the germline V gene are SGHVS and FNYEAQ. Trimming stripped 4 bases from V and 5 bases from J, with 20 bases between. There are 16 residues in the CDR3. The CDR3 here is CASSSNPRGPRETQYF. The CDR3 DNA reads as TGTGCCAGCAGCTCCAACCCCCGCGGCCCACGGGAGACCCAGTACTTC.

This clone has just a few counts. The chain joins TRBV28 to TRBJ2-7; D uncertain. The CDR3 spans 14 residues. Germline V lookup: CDR1 MDHEN, CDR2 SYDVKM. V shed 4 bases and J shed 2 bases, with 12 bases lying between them. The CDR3 DNA reads TGTGCCAGCAGTTCCCCGTCTGGGACCTACGAGCAGTACTTC. Its protein product is CASSSPSGTYEQYF. Full variable domain (outside the CDR3, taken from reference TRBV28 and TRBJ2-7): DVKVTQSSRYLVKRTGEKVFLECVQDMDHENMFWYRQDPGLGLRLIYFSYDVKMKEKGDIPEGYSVSREKKERFSLILESASTNQTSMYLCASSSPSGTYEQYFGPGTRLTVT.